This TCR beta chain was obtained from a study of T cell clones after liver transplantation. The study, taken as a whole, reports: Donor-reactive sequences fell more than third party-reactive ones, suggesting partial deletion.

The repertoire was sequenced with immunoSEQ multiplex PCR; TCRdb's copy has only in-frame clones and lacks some. The sample has more than 95,000 clones, 82% seen once. On this clone itself: Its specificity is unknown.

The V and J ends lost 3 bases and 4 bases, in that order; junction bases with no gene match: 4. From germline, CDR1 is KGHSH and CDR2 LQKENI. The CDR3 is 15 amino acids. The sequence derives from a human donor who received a liver transplant. The V gene is TRBV18, the J gene TRBJ2-3; 10 bases fit TRBD1. This specimen was CD4+ T cells from blood, taken before liver transplant. For the CDR3, the DNA is TGTGCCAGCTCACCTCGGGACAGGGGCGCAGATACGCAGTATTTT. It translates to CASSPRDRGADTQYF.